Below are 4 T cell receptor beta chains sequenced from a single sample in a study of blood T cell repertoires in COVID-19. Generated by immunoSEQ multiplex PCR, the TCRdb table keeps only in-frame clones and is missing some. The data contain some 290,000 clones, around nine tenths of them singletons. Specimen: peripheral blood. The receptors shown here come from a woman in her thirties with COVID-19, enrolled during active disease.

The CDR3 nucleotides are TGTGCCAGCAGCCAGCAGGGTGACGGCGGCTACACCTTC. Translating gives CASSQQGDGGYTF. The chain combines TRBV14 with TRBJ1-2, with D possibly TRBD1 on 5 matching bases. Between the trimmed V and J ends, which lost 3 bases and 8 bases, there was a span of 13 bases. The CDR3 spans 13 residues. Germline V gene sequence: CDR1 SGHDN, CDR2 FVKESK.

This sequence joins TRBV4-1 and TRBJ1-2, with TRBD1 identical over 10 bases. From germline, CDR1 is MGHRA and CDR2 YSYEKL. The CDR3 is 14 residues long. Trimming at V came to 8 bases and at J to 4 bases, leaving 7 bases not matched to a gene. The CDR3 region is CASGTGVPLYGYTF. The CDR3 DNA reads as TGCGCCAGCGGGACAGGGGTTCCCCTCTATGGCTACACCTTC.

This chain uses TRBV7-8 with TRBJ2-6; 10 positions match TRBD1. The CDR3 is made up of 18 amino acids. Trimming removed 5 bases from V and 0 bases from J; junction bases left unmatched: 7. Germline CDR1 SGHVS, CDR2 FQNEAQ. CDR3 sequence: CASSLRGQGNSGANVLTF. Written as DNA, the CDR3 is TGTGCCAGCAGCCTACGGGGACAGGGGAACTCTGGGGCCAACGTCCTGACTTTC.

V and J are TRBV12-3 or TRBV12-4 and TRBJ1-1, with TRBD1 as a possible D gene (6 bases). The ends were cut back, 7 bases at V and 7 bases at J, with 13 bases in the middle. The CDR3 contains 12 residues. CDR3 DNA: TGTGCCAGCACCCCAGACAGGTTTGAAGCTTTCTTT. As protein: CASTPDRFEAFF.